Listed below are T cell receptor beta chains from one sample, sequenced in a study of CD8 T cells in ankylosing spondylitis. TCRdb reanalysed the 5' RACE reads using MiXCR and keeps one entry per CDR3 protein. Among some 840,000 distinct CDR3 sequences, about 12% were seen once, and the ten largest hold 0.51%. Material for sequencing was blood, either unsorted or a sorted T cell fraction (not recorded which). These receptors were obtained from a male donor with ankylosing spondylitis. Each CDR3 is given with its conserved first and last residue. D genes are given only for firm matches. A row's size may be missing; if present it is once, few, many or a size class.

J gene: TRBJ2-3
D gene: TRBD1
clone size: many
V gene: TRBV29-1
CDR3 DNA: TGCAGCGTGGACAGGGGTGAAGATACGCAGTATTTT
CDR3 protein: CSVDRGEDTQYF

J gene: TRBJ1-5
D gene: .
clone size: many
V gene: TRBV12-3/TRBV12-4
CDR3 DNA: TGTGCCAGCAGTTCCCCCAGCTCCTGGGGCAATCAGCCCCAGCATTTT
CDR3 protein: CASSSPSSWGNQPQHF

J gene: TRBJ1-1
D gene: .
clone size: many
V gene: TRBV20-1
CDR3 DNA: TGCAGTGCTTTCCCAGGTGGGAGGCGCACTGAAGCTTTCTTT
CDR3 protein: CSAFPGGRRTEAFF

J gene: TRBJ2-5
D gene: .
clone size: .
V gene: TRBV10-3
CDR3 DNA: TGTGCCATCAGTGAGGGCAGGGGACGAATTTTGGAGACCCAGTACTTC
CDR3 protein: CAISEGRGRILETQYF

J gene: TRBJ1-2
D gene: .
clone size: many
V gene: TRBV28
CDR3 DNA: TGTGCCAGCAGTTTGTGGGGGGACTATGGCTACACCTTC
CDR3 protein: CASSLWGDYGYTF

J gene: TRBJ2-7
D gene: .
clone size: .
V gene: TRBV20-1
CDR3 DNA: TGCAGTGCTCCCCGGGGGAAGGGCGAGCAGTACTTC
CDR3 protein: CSAPRGKGEQYF

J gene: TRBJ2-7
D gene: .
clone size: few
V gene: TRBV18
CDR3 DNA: TGTGCCAGCTCCCCCCCGGGGCTAGGATCCTACGAGCAGTACTTC
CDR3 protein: CASSPPGLGSYEQYF

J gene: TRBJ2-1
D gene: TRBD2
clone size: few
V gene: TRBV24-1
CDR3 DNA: TGTGCCACCGCGGGACTAGCTGTCTACAATGAGCAGTTCTTC
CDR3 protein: CATAGLAVYNEQFF

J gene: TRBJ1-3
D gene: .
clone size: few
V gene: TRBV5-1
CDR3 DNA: TGCGCCAGCAGCTTGCCAGGGCCTGGAAACACCATATATTTT
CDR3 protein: CASSLPGPGNTIYF

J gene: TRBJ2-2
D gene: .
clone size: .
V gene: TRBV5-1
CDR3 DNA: TGCGCCAGCAGCTTGAACTATCTATACACCGGGGAGCTGTTTTTT
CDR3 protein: CASSLNYLYTGELFF

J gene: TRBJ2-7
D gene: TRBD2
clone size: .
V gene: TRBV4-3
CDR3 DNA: TGCGCCAGCAGCCAAATACTAGCGGGGGGACTCTACGAGCAGTACTTC
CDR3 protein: CASSQILAGGLYEQYF

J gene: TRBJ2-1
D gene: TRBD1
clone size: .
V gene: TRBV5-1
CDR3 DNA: TGCGCCAGCACCCTAAGGACAGGGGAGAGTGAGCAGTTCTTC
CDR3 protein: CASTLRTGESEQFF

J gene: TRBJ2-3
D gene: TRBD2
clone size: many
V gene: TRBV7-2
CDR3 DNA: TGTGCCAGCAGCCCCCGCGGCGGGGGGAGGGCAGATACGCAGTATTTT
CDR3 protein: CASSPRGGGRADTQYF

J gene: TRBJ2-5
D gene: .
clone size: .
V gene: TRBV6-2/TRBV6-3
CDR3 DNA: TGTGCCAGCAGCCCCGCGGGCGCGGGCCAAGGTACCCAGTACTTC
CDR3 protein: CASSPAGAGQGTQYF

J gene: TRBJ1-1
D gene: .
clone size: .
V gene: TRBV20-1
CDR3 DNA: TGCAGTGCTAGAGGGGGCCGGCTCACTGAAGCTTTCTTT
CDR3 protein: CSARGGRLTEAFF

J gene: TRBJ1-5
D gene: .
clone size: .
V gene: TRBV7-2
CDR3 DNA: TGTGCCAGCAGCTTAAAGGGTAAGGGCCAGCCCCAGCATTTT
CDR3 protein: CASSLKGKGQPQHF

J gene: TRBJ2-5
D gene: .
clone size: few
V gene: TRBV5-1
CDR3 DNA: TGCGCCAGCAGCCAACGACAGCTCCGAGAGACCCAGTACTTC
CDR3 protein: CASSQRQLRETQYF

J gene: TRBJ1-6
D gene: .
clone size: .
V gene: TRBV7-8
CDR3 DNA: TGTGCCAGCAGCTCCATTGTCGGAAATTCACCCCTCCACTTT
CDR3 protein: CASSSIVGNSPLHF

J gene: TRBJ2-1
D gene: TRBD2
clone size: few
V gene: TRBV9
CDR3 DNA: TGTGCCAGCAGCGTAGGCCTAGCGGGGGGGCATGGGCAGTTCTTC
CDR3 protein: CASSVGLAGGHGQFF

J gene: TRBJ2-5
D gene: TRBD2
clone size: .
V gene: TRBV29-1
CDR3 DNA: TGCAGCGTTGCGGGGGGTCGTGGGAACCAGTACTTC
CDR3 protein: CSVAGGRGNQYF

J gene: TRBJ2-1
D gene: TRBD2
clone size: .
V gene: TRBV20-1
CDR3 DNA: TGCAGTGCTAGTCGGGCTAGCGGGAGGAATGAGCAGTTCTTC
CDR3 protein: CSASRASGRNEQFF

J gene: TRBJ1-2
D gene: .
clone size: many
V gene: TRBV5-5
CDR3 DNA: TGTGCCAGCAGCTTGGACCCAGAAACTAACTATGGCTACACCTTC
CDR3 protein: CASSLDPETNYGYTF

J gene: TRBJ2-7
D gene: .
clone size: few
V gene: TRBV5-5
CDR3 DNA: TGTGCCAGCAGCTTGGCGGATGCCTACGAGCAGTACTTC
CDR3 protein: CASSLADAYEQYF

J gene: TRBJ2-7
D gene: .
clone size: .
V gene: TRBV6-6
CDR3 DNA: TGTGCCAGCAGTTACGAGGTCCGTCCCTACGAGCAGTACTTC
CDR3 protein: CASSYEVRPYEQYF

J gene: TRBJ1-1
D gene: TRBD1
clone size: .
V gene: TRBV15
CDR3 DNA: TGTGCCACCAGCAGAGATGGAATATCCGGGACAGGGGCTATCGGAGCTTTCTTT
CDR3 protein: CATSRDGISGTGAIGAFF

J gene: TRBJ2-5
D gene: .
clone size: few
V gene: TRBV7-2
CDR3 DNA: TGTGCCAGCACCCTTTCCAGTGGGGTGGAGACCCAGTACTTC
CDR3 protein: CASTLSSGVETQYF

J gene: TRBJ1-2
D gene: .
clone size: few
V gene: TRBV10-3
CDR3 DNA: TGTGCCATCAGTGCGAGAGATGGCTACACCTTC
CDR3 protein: CAISARDGYTF

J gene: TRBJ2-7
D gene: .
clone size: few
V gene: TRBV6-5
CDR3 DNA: TGTGCCAGCCATCTGGGGTACGAGCAGTACTTC
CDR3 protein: CASHLGYEQYF

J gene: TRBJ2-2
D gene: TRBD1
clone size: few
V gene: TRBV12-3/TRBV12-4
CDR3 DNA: TGTGCCAGCAGTTTAATTTTCGGCTACAGGGGCGACACCGGGGAGCTGTTTTTT
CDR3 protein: CASSLIFGYRGDTGELFF

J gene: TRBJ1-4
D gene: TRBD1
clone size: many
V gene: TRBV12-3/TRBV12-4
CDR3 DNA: TGTGCCAGCAGAAGGACAGGGTCAACTAATGAAAAACTGTTTTTT
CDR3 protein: CASRRTGSTNEKLFF

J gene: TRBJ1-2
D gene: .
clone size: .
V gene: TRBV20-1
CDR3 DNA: TGCAGTGCTAGAGATCGGATAACAGGGAGCTCCTATGGCTACACCTTC
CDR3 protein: CSARDRITGSSYGYTF

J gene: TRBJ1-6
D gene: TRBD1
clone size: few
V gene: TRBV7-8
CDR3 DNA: TGTGCCAGCAGCATGACCGGGACAGCCCGAAATTCACCCCTCCACTTT
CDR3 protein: CASSMTGTARNSPLHF

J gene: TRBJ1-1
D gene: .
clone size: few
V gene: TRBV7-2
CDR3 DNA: TGTGCCAGCAGCTTAGCGTCAGGAACAGCTGAAGCTTTCTTT
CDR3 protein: CASSLASGTAEAFF

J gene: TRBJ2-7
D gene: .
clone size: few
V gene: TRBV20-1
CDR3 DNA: TGCAGTGCTGGGCGGGGACGCGAGCAGTACTTC
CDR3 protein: CSAGRGREQYF

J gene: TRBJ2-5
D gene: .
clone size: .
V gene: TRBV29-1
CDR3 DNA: TGCAGCGTTGAACAGACCAGGAGGGAGACCCAGTACTTC
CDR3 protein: CSVEQTRRETQYF

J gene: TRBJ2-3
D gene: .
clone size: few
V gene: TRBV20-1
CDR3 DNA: TGCAGTGCTAGAGATCCACCCCCGCGCACAGATACGCAGTATTTT
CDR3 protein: CSARDPPPRTDTQYF

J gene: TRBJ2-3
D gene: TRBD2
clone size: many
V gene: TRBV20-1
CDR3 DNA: TGCAGTGCTAGAGATAGCGGGACTAGCACAGATACGCAGTATTTT
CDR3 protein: CSARDSGTSTDTQYF

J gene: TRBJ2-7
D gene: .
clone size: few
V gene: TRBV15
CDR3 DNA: TGTGCCACCAGCAGAGATTTAATGAGGGGCTACGAGCAGTACTTC
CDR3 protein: CATSRDLMRGYEQYF

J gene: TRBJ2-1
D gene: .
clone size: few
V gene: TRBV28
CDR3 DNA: TGTGCCGGACGGACAGCCCATCAACAGCAGTTCTTC
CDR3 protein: CAGRTAHQQQFF

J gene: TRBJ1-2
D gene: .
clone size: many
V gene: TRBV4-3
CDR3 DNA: TGCGCCAGCCGGAAAGAGGCCAGCTTTAACTATGGCTACACCTTC
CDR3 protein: CASRKEASFNYGYTF

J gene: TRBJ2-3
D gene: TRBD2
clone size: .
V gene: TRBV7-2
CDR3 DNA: TGTGCCAGCAGCTTACGGGGGGGGGCAGGTGATACGCAGTATTTT
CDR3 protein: CASSLRGGAGDTQYF

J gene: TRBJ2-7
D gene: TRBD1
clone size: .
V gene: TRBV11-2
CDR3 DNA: TGTGCCAGCAGCTTAGGCCGACAGGGGGCGGGGGAGCAGTACTTC
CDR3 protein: CASSLGRQGAGEQYF

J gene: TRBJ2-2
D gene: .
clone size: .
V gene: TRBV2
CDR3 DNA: TGTGCCAGCAGTGAATTTTTTAGCGGAGCCGGGGAGCTGTTTTTT
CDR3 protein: CASSEFFSGAGELFF

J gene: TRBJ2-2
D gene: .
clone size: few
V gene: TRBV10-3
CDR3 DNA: TGTGCCATCAGTCGTCAGGAATCCGGGGAGCTGTTTTTT
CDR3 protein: CAISRQESGELFF

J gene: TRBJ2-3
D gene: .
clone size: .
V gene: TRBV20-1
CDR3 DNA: TGCAGTGCTAGAGATGCCCAGGCATACACAGATACGCAGTATTTT
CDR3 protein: CSARDAQAYTDTQYF

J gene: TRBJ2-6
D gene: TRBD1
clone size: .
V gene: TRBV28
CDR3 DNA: TGTGCCAGCAGTACCGACAGGGATGGATCTGGGGCCAACGTCCTGACTTTC
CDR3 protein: CASSTDRDGSGANVLTF